This T cell receptor beta chain was captured by sequencing in a study of human T cells and chemical hapten exposure. Study-level background: Small volume differences among pooled libraries mainly caused per-sample TCR yield variation.

As to time point: healthy volunteer bleed at 2 weeks. The template was total RNA from unfractionated whole blood. TCRdb redid the calling of the RACE reads with MiXCR, one entry per CDR3 protein. The sample contains tens of thousands of distinct CDR3 sequences, around 4.1% of which appear only once. The CDR3 covers 17 residues. V dropped 2 bases and J dropped 7; count of bases not matched to a gene: 14. Germline CDR1 and CDR2: LGHDT and YNNKEL (reference sequence). The sample taken for sequencing was whole blood. The genes are TRBV3-1 and TRBJ1-5, with 7 bases that match TRBD1. The source of this sequence is a female donor in good health. Some clones in this sample may be carry-over from other donors' samples. CDR3 DNA: TGTGCCAGCAGCCAATGGCCAGGGGGTGGGAGGGGGCAGCCCCAGCATTTT. Its translation: CASSQWPGGGRGQPQHF.